Each of the 26 T cell receptor beta chains below was sequenced from the same sample in a study of radiation and T cells in renal cell carcinoma. The time point is: baseline pretreatment blood. Documented treatment: 15 Gy SBRT to primary tumor, nephrectomy 4 weeks later. TCRdb's copy holds only in-frame clones and misses some; the assay was immunoSEQ multiplex PCR. Of about 130,000 clones detected, about 88% appear once; the ten largest clones hold about 12%. The starting material was blood, obtained from a patient whose treatment included radiotherapy and nephrectomy. The receptors were sampled from a woman between 50 and 59 years old with renal cell carcinoma.

The gene calls are TRBV7-9 and TRBJ1-1; 8 bases match TRBD1. The CDR3 contains 13 residues. J lost 10 bases, V lost 4 bases, and 8 bases had no gene match. Germline-derived CDR1 and CDR2 are SEHNR and FQNEAQ (reference sequence). In DNA, the CDR3 is TGTGCCAGCAGCTCAACGGACAGGGAACGAGCTTTCTTT. Its translation: CASSSTDRERAFF. The full variable domain, with the rest looked up from reference TRBV7-9 and TRBJ1-1, is DTGVSQNPRHKITKRGQNVTFRCDPISEHNRLYWYRQTLGQGPEFLTYFQNEAQLEKSRLLSDRFSAERPKGSFSTLEIQRTEQGDSAMYLCASSSTDRERAFFGQGTRLTVV.

The chain is built from TRBV12-5 and TRBJ1-5; TRBD1 aligns across 9 bases. V lost 6 bases, J lost 6 bases, and 12 bases stayed unmatched. The CDR3 extends over 16 amino acids. Germline V gives CDR1 LGHNT, CDR2 FRNRAP. CDR3: CASGRGDRGFGQPQHF. The CDR3 DNA follows: TGTGCTAGTGGCCGGGGAGACAGGGGGTTCGGTCAGCCCCAGCATTTT.

The chain employs TRBV6-1 and TRBJ2-4, with 7 bases that match TRBD2. Trimming cost V 7 bases and J 8 bases; bases outside gene matches: 14. The CDR3 is made up of 15 amino acids. Germline-derived CDR1 and CDR2 are MNHNS and SASEGT. The CDR3 bases are TGTGCCAGCACCCCAGCGGGGTTAAATTGGGACATTCAGTACTTC. Translation gives CASTPAGLNWDIQYF.

The V gene is TRBV19, the J gene TRBJ2-1, with 10 bases identical to TRBD1. Germline CDR1 LNHDA, CDR2 SQIVND (reference sequence). V was clipped by 1 base and J by 4 bases; unmatched bases: 7. CDR3 size: 17 residues. CDR3 amino acids: CASSIGSGTGEYNEQFF. DNA for the CDR3: TGTGCCAGTAGTATAGGATCCGGGACAGGGGAATACAATGAGCAGTTCTTC.

The chain is built from TRBV5-1 and TRBJ2-3, with a tentative D call TRBD1 (6 bases). Germline CDR1 and CDR2: SGHRS and YFSETQ. The CDR3 is 13 residues long. Trimming left V 4 bases short and J 4 bases short, with 10 bases between. CDR3 bases: TGCGCCAGCAGCACAGGGTGGCCAGATACGCAGTATTTT. Translated: CASSTGWPDTQYF.

This chain joins TRBV5-1 and TRBJ1-1; D gene uncertain. Germline V lookup: CDR1 SGHRS, CDR2 YFSETQ. The CDR3 loop spans 15 amino acids. V lost 0 bases to trimming and J lost 0 bases, with 9 bases between them. The CDR3 nucleotides read TGCGCCAGCAGCTTGGACGGATTCATGAACACTGAAGCTTTCTTT. Translating it yields CASSLDGFMNTEAFF.

The chain couples TRBV19 to TRBJ2-7; tentative D call: TRBD1 (6 bases). With 5 bases removed from V and 1 base from J, the gap between germline ends came to 12 bases. Germline CDR1 and CDR2: LNHDA and SQIVND (reference sequence). This CDR3 spans 14 amino acids. Here the CDR3 DNA reads TGTGCCAGTAGTGCATTGGGGGCATCCTACGAGCAGTACTTC. It is translated as CASSALGASYEQYF.

The V and J genes are TRBV5-1 and TRBJ2-7; 7 bases line up with TRBD1. Trimming removed 8 bases from V and 1 base from J; junction bases left unmatched: 6. CDR1 and CDR2 from the germline V gene are SGHRS and YFSETQ. The CDR3 spans 13 residues. CDR3 sequence: CASSTGSSYEQYF. CDR3 nucleotide sequence: TGCGCCAGTTCGACAGGGTCATCCTACGAGCAGTACTTC.

Details on this clone: The sample carries other DNA sequences with the same CDR3. This chain joins TRBV29-1 and TRBJ1-2; no reliable D call. V was cut by 0 bases and J by 4 bases, with 3 bases left in between. In germline, CDR1 is SQVTM, CDR2 ANQGSEA. The CDR3 contains 11 residues. DNA of the CDR3: TGCAGCGTTGAAGAGTCCTATGGCTACACCTTC. This codes for CSVEESYGYTF.

The chain has TRBV7-2 and TRBJ1-2; possibly TRBD1 for D (5 bases). With 5 bases removed from V and 4 bases from J, the gap between germline ends came to 14 bases. In germline, CDR1 is SGHTA, CDR2 FQGNSA. The CDR3 is 14 amino acids. In DNA, the CDR3 is TGTGCCAGCAGCCCGGGGGACCTACCCTATGGCTACACCTTC. It codes for CASSPGDLPYGYTF.

The gene calls are TRBV19 and TRBJ1-2, with D uncertain. This CDR3 has 15 residues. Germline V gene lookup returns CDR1 LNHDA and CDR2 SQIVND (reference sequence). The V gene lost 4 bases and the J gene lost 0 bases, with 12 bases spanning the gap. Here the CDR3 reads CASSSNRDTNYGYTF. CDR3 nucleotides: TGTGCCAGTAGTAGCAACCGAGACACTAACTATGGCTACACCTTC.

Here the CDR3 DNA reads TGTGCCAGCAGCTTACAGGGCGGTCAGCCCCAGCATTTT. This encodes CASSLQGGQPQHF. The rearrangement uses TRBV7-9 and TRBJ1-5; possible D gene TRBD1, 5 bases. The germline V and J ends were trimmed by 2 bases and 6 bases, with 8 bases remaining between them. The CDR3 consists of 13 residues. Germline V lookup: CDR1 SEHNR, CDR2 FQNEAQ (reference sequence).

The V gene is TRBV6-1, the J gene TRBJ2-7, with 9 bases lining up with TRBD1. The V gene end was trimmed by 2 bases and the J gene end by 5 bases; junction bases not matched to a gene: 7. This CDR3 has 15 residues. The germline V gene encodes CDR1 MNHNS and CDR2 SASEGT. The CDR3 DNA reads as TGTGCCAGCAGTGAATATGGGACAGGGTTAAACGAGCAGTACTTC. Translating it yields CASSEYGTGLNEQYF.

The rearrangement joins TRBV6-5 to TRBJ2-5; no clear D gene. The J call may be wrong; the DNA end is better matched by TRBJ2-7. The CDR3 runs 11 residues. Germline V lookup: CDR1 MNHEY, CDR2 SVGAGI. DNA of the CDR3: TGTGCCAGCAGAAGGTTATACGAGCAGTACTTC. It yields the protein CASRRLYEQYF.

The chain joins TRBV7-2 to TRBJ1-5; D is unclear. From germline, CDR1 is SGHTA and CDR2 FQGNSA. The CDR3 is 15 residues long. The ends were cut back, 5 bases at V and 6 bases at J, with 17 bases in the middle. In DNA form, the CDR3 reads TGTGCCAGCAGCATGGGGATAGGGCCGGGTCAGCCCCAGCATTTT. This gives the protein CASSMGIGPGQPQHF.

This chain uses TRBV5-4 with TRBJ1-5, with D unresolved. This CDR3 spans 13 amino acids. V lost 3 bases, J lost 1 base, and 5 bases lay in between. Germline assignment: CDR1 SGHNT and CDR2 YYREEE (reference sequence). As DNA, the CDR3 is TGTGCCAGCAGCTCTGACAGCAATCAGCCCCAGCATTTT. It yields the protein CASSSDSNQPQHF.

This chain connects TRBV2 to TRBJ1-6, with no clear D. Germline V CDR1 and CDR2: SNHLY, FYNNEI. V lost 2 bases and J 5 bases, leaving 7 bases between the germline ends. This CDR3 is 14 amino acids long. The CDR3 loop reads CASSERRNNSPLHF. CDR3 DNA: TGTGCCAGCAGTGAACGGCGGAATAATTCACCCCTCCACTTT.

The V gene is TRBV10-3, the J gene TRBJ1-5, with 7 bases lining up with TRBD1. The V gene end was trimmed by 3 bases and the J gene end by 4 bases; junction bases not matched to a gene: 6. The CDR3 sequence is 15 residues long. Germline V lookup: CDR1 ENHRY, CDR2 SYGVKD. Written as DNA, the CDR3 is TGTGCCATCAGTGATTCCGGCAGGGGGAATCAGCCCCAGCATTTT. It translates to CAISDSGRGNQPQHF.

This clone was counted once. The chain has TRBV5-1 and TRBJ1-5; D unresolved. V lost 0 bases and J lost 4, with 8 bases in between. Germline V lookup: CDR1 SGHRS, CDR2 YFSETQ. This CDR3 is built from 14 residues. This CDR3 reads CASSLGTPNQPQHF. CDR3 in DNA: TGCGCCAGCAGCTTGGGGACGCCTAATCAGCCCCAGCATTTT.

The V and J genes are TRBV6-6 and TRBJ1-1; 11 nucleotides line up with TRBD1. This CDR3 has 16 amino acids. Trimming took 4 bases from V and 1 from J; bases not matched to a gene: 5. The germline V gene has CDR1 MNHNY and CDR2 SVGAGI (reference sequence). The CDR3 DNA reads as TGTGCCAGCAGTTCGGGACAGGGGGGCAAGAACACTGAAGCTTTCTTT. This codes for CASSSGQGGKNTEAFF.

The rearrangement joins TRBV5-1 to TRBJ2-2; D is undetermined. Germline CDR1 is SGHRS and CDR2 is YFSETQ. Trimming shortened V by 0 bases and J by 6 bases, and 12 bases separated the two germline ends. CDR3 length: 15 amino acids. CDR3 nucleotides: TGCGCCAGCAGCTTGGAGGGCCTTGGGTCCGGGGAGCTGTTTTTT. Translating gives CASSLEGLGSGELFF.

This sequence joins TRBV4-3 and TRBJ1-4; possible D gene TRBD1, 5 bases. The germline V and J ends were trimmed by 1 base and 5 bases, with 5 bases remaining between them. The CDR3 totals 13 residues. CDR1 and CDR2 (germline): LGHNA, YSLEER. CDR3 region: CASSQAGNEKLFF. The CDR3 region has the DNA TGCGCCAGCAGCCAAGCAGGGAATGAAAAACTGTTTTTT.

The chain carries TRBV6-5 and TRBJ2-3, with 7 nucleotides matching TRBD2. The germline gives CDR1 MNHEY, CDR2 SVGAGI. The CDR3 loop spans 15 amino acids. V lost 6 bases and J lost 5; bases outside the gene matches: 11. In nucleotides, the CDR3 is TGTGCCAGCAGCTCCCCCTCTGGGGGGGAAGATACGCAGTATTTT. The encoded protein is CASSSPSGGEDTQYF.

V usage is TRBV7-3 and J usage is TRBJ1-3; 9 bases align to TRBD1. Trimming cost V 4 bases and J 2 bases; bases outside gene matches: 3. Per the germline V gene, CDR1 is SGHTA and CDR2 is FQGTGA. The CDR3 consists of 15 residues. CDR3 nucleotides: TGTGCCAGCAGCTCTCACAGGGGGCCTGGAAACACCATATATTTT. It translates to CASSSHRGPGNTIYF.

The chain links TRBV5-1 to TRBJ2-6, with D perhaps given as TRBD1 or TRBD2 (5 bases each). This CDR3 contains 16 residues. Germline CDR1 is SGHRS and CDR2 is YFSETQ. V was shortened by 3 bases and J by 7 bases, with 17 bases between the two germline ends. CDR3 in DNA: TGCGCCAGCAGCTGGGGGACGGAGGCCGGAGCCAACGTCCTGACTTTC. Amino acid sequence: CASSWGTEAGANVLTF.

This clone has more than one count but fewer than ten. The chain joins TRBV6-5 to TRBJ2-1; 8 positions match TRBD2. In germline, CDR1 is MNHEY, CDR2 SVGAGI. Trimming at V came to 7 bases and at J to 2 bases, leaving 7 bases not matched to a gene. The CDR3 spans 15 residues. The CDR3 loop reads CASTLSGAAYNEQFF. The CDR3 nucleotides read TGTGCCAGCACTCTTAGCGGGGCCGCCTACAATGAGCAGTTCTTC.